Following are 23 T cell receptor beta chains from one sample sequenced in a study of control samples from healthy donors and cancer patients. Sequenced by immunoSEQ multiplex PCR; TCRdb stores in-frame clones only, minus some. Here the sample spans tens of thousands of clones, 85% to 90% being singletons. Sequencing was performed on PBMCs. All receptors derive from a woman in her forties or fifties with colorectal cancer.

J is TRBJ1-2 and V is TRBV5-6, with TRBD1 identical over 7 bases. The CDR3 sequence is 17 residues long. V dropped 5 bases and J dropped 0; count of bases not matched to a gene: 13. From germline, CDR1 is SGHDT and CDR2 YYEEEE. CDR3 sequence: CASRDAATGVANYGYTF. The CDR3 nucleotides are TGTGCCAGCAGGGACGCGGCTACAGGGGTAGCTAACTATGGCTACACCTTC.

This chain joins TRBV4-3 and TRBJ1-6; D may be TRBD1 (5 bases). The V gene lost 0 bases and the J gene lost 7 bases, with 10 bases spanning the gap. Germline CDR1 is LGHNA and CDR2 is YSLEER. This CDR3 has 15 residues. The CDR3 spells CASSQEAGENSPLHF. CDR3 nucleotide sequence: TGCGCCAGCAGCCAAGAGGCGGGGGAGAATTCACCCCTCCACTTT.

The chain couples TRBV12-3 or TRBV12-4 to TRBJ2-2; D remains unclear. This CDR3 region has 11 residues. Deletions cut 6 bases from V and 5 bases from J, with 4 bases between. CDR3: CASSSTGELFF. The CDR3, as DNA: TGTGCCAGCAGCTCAACCGGGGAGCTGTTTTTT.

The gene calls are TRBV27 and TRBJ1-3; 7 nucleotides line up with TRBD1. The CDR3 is made up of 14 amino acids. The germline V gene has CDR1 MNHEY and CDR2 SMNVEV (reference sequence). Unmatched junction bases numbered 9, after V lost 5 bases and J lost 8 bases. The chain's CDR3 is CASSPDREGHTIYF. CDR3 nucleotides: TGTGCCAGCAGTCCCGACAGGGAGGGACACACCATATATTTT.

This chain uses TRBV5-8 with TRBJ2-5; 12 nucleotides align to TRBD2. CDR1 is SGHTS and CDR2 is YDEGEE in the germline V gene. The CDR3 has 16 amino acids. V was clipped by 5 bases and J by 2 bases; unmatched bases: 7. The CDR3 here is CASSTGLAGTQETQYF. In DNA, the CDR3 is TGTGCCAGCAGTACCGGACTAGCGGGGACTCAAGAGACCCAGTACTTC.

The chain is built from TRBV7-9 and TRBJ2-5; TRBD1 agrees at 7 bases. Looked up from germline, CDR1 is SEHNR and CDR2 is FQNEAQ (reference sequence). The CDR3 totals 16 residues. V dropped 3 bases and J dropped 5; count of bases not matched to a gene: 12. The CDR3 nucleotides read TGTGCCAGCAGCTTTTCTCCCGTCACAGGGGATGAGACCCAGTACTTC. It is translated as CASSFSPVTGDETQYF.

The chain joins TRBV5-1 to TRBJ2-2; D might be TRBD1 or TRBD2, each matching 5 bases. CDR1 SGHRS and CDR2 YFSETQ come from the germline V gene. Deletions cut 4 bases from V and 6 bases from J, with 13 bases between. This CDR3 spans 14 amino acids. CDR3 sequence (DNA): TGCGCCAGCAGCCCGGGACCCCCAGCCGGGGAGCTGTTTTTT. It encodes CASSPGPPAGELFF.

The chain links TRBV10-3 to TRBJ1-4; D perhaps matches TRBD1 (6 bases). The V and J ends lost 11 bases and 0 bases respectively, with 13 bases between them. The germline CDR1 and CDR2 sequences are ENHRY and SYGVKD. This CDR3 has 14 amino acids. CDR3 sequence: CASRQAATNEKLFF. The CDR3 nucleotides are TGTGCCTCTCGACAGGCCGCAACTAATGAAAAACTGTTTTTT.

The CDR3 sequence is CASSLGQSGELFF. The CDR3 DNA reads TGCGCCAGCAGCTTGGGACAGTCCGGGGAGCTGTTTTTT. The gene calls are TRBV5-1 and TRBJ2-2, with a tentative D call TRBD1 (5 bases). CDR1 and CDR2 (germline): SGHRS, YFSETQ. The V end lost 0 bases, the J end lost 6 bases, and 6 bases lay between the germline ends. This CDR3 region has 13 residues. Looking up the rest from reference TRBV5-1 and TRBJ2-2 gives the full variable domain: KAGVTQTPRYLIKTRGQQVTLSCSPISGHRSVSWYQQTPGQGLQFLFEYFSETQRNKGNFPGRFSGRQFSNSRSEMNVSTLELGDSALYLCASSLGQSGELFFGEGSRLTVL.

V and J are TRBV28 and TRBJ2-3; D remains ambiguous. Trimming took off 4 bases at V and 0 bases at J, with 8 bases between the two ends. CDR1 MDHEN and CDR2 SYDVKM come from the germline V gene. The CDR3 is made up of 14 amino acids. CDR3 nucleotides: TGTGCCAGCAGTTCAACGGTTAGCACAGATACGCAGTATTTT. Residues: CASSSTVSTDTQYF. Full variable domain (outside the CDR3, taken from reference TRBV28 and TRBJ2-3): DVKVTQSSRYLVKRTGEKVFLECVQDMDHENMFWYRQDPGLGLRLIYFSYDVKMKEKGDIPEGYSVSREKKERFSLILESASTNQTSMYLCASSSTVSTDTQYFGPGTRLTVL.

The J gene is TRBJ2-1, the V gene TRBV7-6; D ambiguous. Germline V gives CDR1 SGHVS, CDR2 FNYEAQ. The CDR3 has 11 residues. V dropped 1 base and J dropped 12 bases, with 7 bases sitting between them. The CDR3 reads CASSLEGRQFF. The CDR3 bases are TGTGCCAGCAGCTTAGAGGGAAGGCAGTTCTTC. The full variable domain, its missing parts supplied by reference TRBV7-6 and TRBJ2-1, is GAGVSQSPRYKVTKRGQDVALRCDPISGHVSLYWYRQALGQGPEFLTYFNYEAQQDKSGLPNDRFSAERPEGSISTLTIQRTEQRDSAMYRCASSLEGRQFFGPGTRLTVL.

V is TRBV6-5 and J is TRBJ2-2; 12 bases agree with TRBD2. V gave up 5 bases and J gave up 4 bases; unmatched junction bases: 2. From germline, CDR1 is MNHEY and CDR2 SVGAGI. CDR3 length: 15 residues. This chain's CDR3 is CASSRTSGVTGELFF. DNA for the CDR3: TGTGCCAGCAGTCGGACTAGCGGGGTCACCGGGGAGCTGTTTTTT.

This sequence joins TRBV9 and TRBJ2-3; no firm D call. V lost 0 bases to trimming and J lost 3 bases, with 11 bases between them. In germline, CDR1 is SGDLS, CDR2 YYNGEE. There are 15 residues in the CDR3. CDR3 in DNA: TGTGCCAGCAGCGTAGGGGAAAAACCAACAGATACGCAGTATTTT. This sequence encodes CASSVGEKPTDTQYF.

The CDR3 sequence: CATSSRRGTEAFF. In DNA form, the CDR3 reads TGTGCCACGTCTTCCAGGCGGGGAACTGAAGCTTTCTTT. This chain uses TRBV6-5 with TRBJ1-1, with D uncertain. V lost 10 bases, J lost 5 bases, and 17 bases lay in between. This CDR3 is built from 13 residues. Germline CDR1 and CDR2: MNHEY and SVGAGI.

V and J are TRBV13 and TRBJ2-4; TRBD2 is a possible D gene (7 bases). In germline, CDR1 is PRHDT, CDR2 FYEKMQ (reference sequence). Deletions cut 7 bases from V and 1 base from J, with 17 bases between. The CDR3 spans 16 residues. This CDR3 reads CASTQGGGLAKNIQYF. CDR3 in DNA: TGTGCCAGCACACAGGGAGGGGGTTTGGCCAAAAACATTCAGTACTTC. Supplemented by reference TRBV13 and TRBJ2-4, the full variable domain reads AAGVIQSPRHLIKEKRETATLKCYPIPRHDTVYWYQQGPGQDPQFLISFYEKMQSDKGSIPDRFSAQQFSDYHSELNMSSLELGDSALYFCASTQGGGLAKNIQYFGAGTRLSVL.

DNA of the CDR3: TGTGCCTGGAGTTCCGAAGGAGGTGGCTACACCTTC. Translated, it gives CAWSSEGGGYTF. The chain joins TRBV30 to TRBJ1-2; D call uncertain. Germline V lookup: CDR1 GTSNPN, CDR2 SVGIG (reference sequence). CDR3 length equals 12 residues. The germline V and J ends were trimmed by 2 bases and 7 bases, with 11 bases remaining between them.

The chain joins TRBV28 to TRBJ2-3; maybe TRBD2 (6 bases). V was clipped by 8 bases and J by 6 bases, with 18 bases between them. From germline, CDR1 is MDHEN and CDR2 SYDVKM. There are 14 residues in the CDR3. CDR3 in amino acids: CASGRGGARDTQYF. The CDR3 bases are TGTGCCAGCGGTAGGGGCGGGGCCAGGGATACGCAGTATTTT. The variable domain in full, completed from reference TRBV28 and TRBJ2-3, reads DVKVTQSSRYLVKRTGEKVFLECVQDMDHENMFWYRQDPGLGLRLIYFSYDVKMKEKGDIPEGYSVSREKKERFSLILESASTNQTSMYLCASGRGGARDTQYFGPGTRLTVL.

The CDR3 loop reads CASRLGVRNEQFF. CDR3 nucleotide sequence: TGTGCCAGCAGGCTAGGAGTCCGCAATGAGCAGTTCTTC. The V call is TRBV2, the J call TRBJ2-1; D gene ambiguous. The V end lost 6 bases, the J end lost 6 bases, and 12 bases lay between the germline ends. Germline V CDR1 and CDR2: SNHLY, FYNNEI. This CDR3 region has 13 residues.

The genes are TRBV10-2 and TRBJ2-5; D uncertain. The CDR3 spans 11 residues. Germline V lookup: CDR1 WSHSY, CDR2 SAAADI. The germline V and J ends were trimmed by 3 bases and 4 bases, with 3 bases remaining between them. Here the CDR3 DNA reads TGCGCCAGCAGTGAAGGAGAGACCCAGTACTTC. Its translation is CASSEGETQYF.

The gene calls are TRBV18 and TRBJ2-2, with a weak D call TRBD1 (5 bases). This CDR3 is 17 amino acids long. Germline CDR1 and CDR2: KGHSH and LQKENI. Trimming took 5 bases from V and 0 from J, leaving 16 bases between them. DNA for the CDR3: TGTGCCAGCTCATCCCGCCTCACGACAGCGAACACCGGGGAGCTGTTTTTT. This translates into CASSSRLTTANTGELFF.

This clone was found once. This sequence joins TRBV5-1 and TRBJ1-2; weak D call: TRBD1 (6 bases). The CDR3 loop spans 14 amino acids. The V gene lost 2 bases and the J gene lost 6 bases, with 14 bases spanning the gap. CDR1 and CDR2 from the germline V gene are SGHRS and YFSETQ. CDR3 nucleotides: TGCGCCAGCAGCTTATTCCAGGGGCGGAATGGCTACACCTTC. This gives the protein CASSLFQGRNGYTF.

CDR3 nucleotide sequence: TGTGCCACCAGTGACCCGGGACAGGGTACCGATACGCAGTATTTT. Its protein is CATSDPGQGTDTQYF. J is TRBJ2-3 and V is TRBV24-1, with TRBD1 matching over 9 bases. The CDR3 sequence is 15 residues long. CDR1 KGHDR and CDR2 SFDVKD come from the germline V gene. J gave up 6 bases and V 4 bases, and 7 bases lay outside the gene matches.

J is TRBJ2-3 and V is TRBV3-1 (or the pseudogene TRBV3-2); no definite D call. The CDR3 consists of 15 residues. From germline, CDR1 is LGHDT and CDR2 YNNKEL (reference sequence). V was pared by 1 base and J by 0 bases, with 8 bases between. The CDR3 DNA reads TGTGCCAGCAGCCAAGGCGGACCTAGCACAGATACGCAGTATTTT. It is translated as CASSQGGPSTDTQYF.